The clone carrying this T cell receptor (beta chain) has just a few counts. The authors prepared the TCRbeta library with unique molecular identifiers. MiXCR was run by TCRdb on the PCR reads, yielding one entry per CDR3 protein. The table includes hundreds of thousands of distinct CDR3 sequences, less than 15% detected once. This sample is drawn from a study of T-cell reconstitution after alpha-beta-depleted transplantation in children. Germline CDR1 and CDR2: SNHLY and FYNNEI. The CDR3 is 15 residues long. V dropped 0 bases and J dropped 5 bases, with 13 bases sitting between them. The sequencing used PBMCs, collected from the stem cell graft. This clonotype originated in a human donor who donated a stem cell graft to a child with Fanconi anemia. The rearrangement joins TRBV2 to TRBJ2-5; D uncertain. The CDR3 protein is CASSEARERGETQYF. CDR3 in DNA: TGTGCCAGCAGTGAAGCTAGGGAACGAGGCGAGACCCAGTACTTC.